Presented here are 8 T cell receptor beta chains from one specimen sequenced in a study of graft-versus-host responses after intestinal transplantation. The repertoire was sequenced with immunoSEQ multiplex PCR; TCRdb's copy has only in-frame clones and lacks some. Here the sample spans about 130,000 clones, roughly 92% being singletons. For these receptors, no antigen is known. Sample: unstimulated CD4+ T cells sorted from spleen or lymph node cells, taken before intestinal transplant. The receptor set was obtained from a human donor who received an intestinal transplant.

The V call is TRBV18, the J call TRBJ1-5; D unclear. Germline values: CDR1 KGHSH, CDR2 LQKENI. This CDR3 is built from 13 residues. Deletions cut 3 bases from V and 4 bases from J, with 7 bases between. Here the CDR3 reads CASSPRGNQPQHF. The CDR3 region has the DNA TGTGCCAGCTCACCTAGAGGGAATCAGCCCCAGCATTTT.

This clone was seen only once. The chain carries TRBV6-1 and TRBJ1-2; the match to TRBD1 covers 7 bases. Germline CDR1 reads MNHNS; CDR2 reads SASEGT. The CDR3 totals 13 residues. The V and J ends lost 7 bases and 3 bases, in that order; junction bases with no gene match: 5. For the CDR3, the DNA is TGTGCCAGCACGACAGGGATCGACTATGGCTACACCTTC. It codes for CASTTGIDYGYTF.

Regarding this clone: Other DNA sequences in this sample translate to the same CDR3. The chain couples TRBV5-4 to TRBJ2-5, with D hard to call. With 0 bases removed from V and 3 bases from J, the gap between germline ends came to 6 bases. Germline assignment: CDR1 SGHNT and CDR2 YYREEE (reference sequence). The CDR3 covers 13 residues. The CDR3 region has the DNA TGTGCCAGCAGCTTGGTTGCGGAAGAGACCCAGTACTTC. Translated, it gives CASSLVAEETQYF.

The chain employs TRBV5-4 and TRBJ1-2, with 7 positions matching TRBD1. J was trimmed by 8 bases and V by 2 bases; bases with no gene match: 3. Germline V gene sequence: CDR1 SGHNT, CDR2 YYREEE (reference sequence). The CDR3 contains 12 residues. CDR3 amino acids: CASSFDREGYTF. DNA for the CDR3: TGTGCCAGCAGCTTCGACAGGGAAGGCTACACCTTC.

This chain links TRBV10-3 with TRBJ2-1; 11 bases fit TRBD2. This CDR3 spans 16 amino acids. The germline V gene has CDR1 ENHRY and CDR2 SYGVKD. The J segment lost 0 bases and the V segment lost 6 bases, leaving 4 bases of the junction unmatched. The CDR3 nucleotides are TGTGCCATCAGCTTAGCGGGGGGGGCCTCCTACAATGAGCAGTTCTTC. Translated: CAISLAGGASYNEQFF.

V gene TRBV6-5 combines with J gene TRBJ1-3, with D unresolved. From germline, CDR1 is MNHEY and CDR2 SVGAGI. The CDR3 consists of 13 residues. The V end was cut by 5 bases, the J end by 1 base, with 6 bases between. The CDR3 DNA follows: TGTGCCAGCAGTGACGTGTCTGGAAACACCATATATTTT. It encodes CASSDVSGNTIYF.

This chain joins TRBV7-9 and TRBJ2-3; 9 bases agree with TRBD2. J lost 2 bases, V lost 5 bases, and 2 bases had no gene match. CDR3 length: 14 residues. Germline V CDR1 and CDR2: SEHNR, FQNEAQ (reference sequence). CDR3 in DNA: TGTGCCAGCAGCCCGGGACTAGCCACAGATACGCAGTATTTT. As protein: CASSPGLATDTQYF.

The V call is TRBV5-6, the J call TRBJ1-6, with D perhaps TRBD1 (5 bases). The CDR3 spans 13 residues. V gave up 0 bases and J gave up 12 bases, with 10 bases separating them. From germline, CDR1 is SGHDT and CDR2 YYEEEE. Here the CDR3 reads CASSLATGEPLHF. In nucleotides, the CDR3 is TGTGCCAGCAGCTTGGCGACGGGGGAACCCCTCCACTTT.